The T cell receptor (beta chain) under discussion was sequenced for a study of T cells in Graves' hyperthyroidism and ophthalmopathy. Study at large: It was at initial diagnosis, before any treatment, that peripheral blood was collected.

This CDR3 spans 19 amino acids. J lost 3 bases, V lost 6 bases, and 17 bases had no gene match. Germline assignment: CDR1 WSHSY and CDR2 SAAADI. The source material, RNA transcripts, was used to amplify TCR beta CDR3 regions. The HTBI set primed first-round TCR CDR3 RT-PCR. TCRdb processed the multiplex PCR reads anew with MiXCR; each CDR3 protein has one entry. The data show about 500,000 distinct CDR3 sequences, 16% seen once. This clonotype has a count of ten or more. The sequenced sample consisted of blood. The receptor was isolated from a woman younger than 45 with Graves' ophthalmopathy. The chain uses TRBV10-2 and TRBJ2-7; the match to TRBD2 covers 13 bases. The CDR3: CASSRFPRTSGSKGYEQYF. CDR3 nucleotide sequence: TGCGCCAGCAGCCGATTCCCTCGGACTAGCGGGAGTAAGGGCTACGAGCAGTACTTC.